The 25 T cell receptor beta chains reported below all come from one sample, sequenced in a study of T cells expressing NK-cell markers. From its re-call of the 5' RACE reads, TCRdb lists each CDR3 protein once, without DNA. Its table lists roughly 120,000 distinct CDR3 sequences. Sequenced input: blood T cells: a sorted CD56 or NKG2C T cell subset, CD4+ or CD8+ T cells, or bulk PBMC T cells (not recorded which). Source of these receptors: a woman aged 18 to 75 in good health.

The chain joins TRBV24-1 to TRBJ2-1; the D call from TCRdb, TRBD2, cannot be confirmed without DNA. The CDR3 totals 16 residues. The germline CDR1 and CDR2 sequences are KGHDR and SFDVKD. The CDR3 sequence is CATRGPQAGGFNEQFF.

J is TRBJ2-7 and V is TRBV29-1; TCRdb lists TRBD1, though no DNA is available to test this call. The CDR3 extends over 15 amino acids. Germline loops: CDR1 SQVTM, CDR2 ANQGSEA. CDR3 amino acids: CSVILTGDPSYEQYF.

The V and J genes are TRBV20-1 and TRBJ2-7; the D call of TRBD2 rests on TCRdb alone, since no DNA is present to check it. The CDR3 is 14 amino acids. Germline CDR1 DFQATT, CDR2 SNEGSKA (reference sequence). Here the CDR3 reads CSARDLGGGYEQYF.

The chain has TRBV11-2 and TRBJ2-3; TCRdb indicates TRBD2, and absent DNA this call remains unverified. Germline V lookup: CDR1 SGHAT, CDR2 FQNNGV. This CDR3 spans 17 amino acids. The CDR3 spells CASSLDSSGRMTDTQYF.

V and J are TRBV7-9 and TRBJ2-7; lacking DNA, the TRBD2 call made by TCRdb goes unchecked. The CDR3 has 12 residues. CDR1 and CDR2 (germline): SEHNR, FQNEAQ (reference sequence). The CDR3 sequence is CASSLDYYEQYF.

V and J are TRBV29-1 and TRBJ1-1. Germline values: CDR1 SQVTM, CDR2 ANQGSEA. The CDR3 totals 12 residues. CDR3 protein: CSPHGLGGEAFF.

The V gene is TRBV14, the J gene TRBJ2-1. There are 15 residues in the CDR3. Germline V gene lookup returns CDR1 SGHDN and CDR2 FVKESK. The CDR3 sequence is CASSQYHGSYNEQFF. The variable domain in full, completed from reference TRBV14 and TRBJ2-1, reads EAGVTQFPSHSVIEKGQTVTLRCDPISGHDNLYWYRRVMGKEIKFLLHFVKESKQDESGMPNNRFLAERTGGTYSTLKVQPAELEDSGVYFCASSQYHGSYNEQFFGPGTRLTVL.

The rearrangement joins TRBV4-1 to TRBJ2-3. Germline assignment: CDR1 MGHRA and CDR2 YSYEKL. This CDR3 is 17 amino acids long. The CDR3 loop reads CASSQVLGGVVADTQYF.

The chain is built from TRBV6-5 and TRBJ1-1. The CDR3 consists of 13 residues. CDR1 and CDR2 (germline): MNHEY, SVGAGI. The chain's CDR3 is CASSYARGTEAFF.

The CDR3 loop is CASSLWSLLLTYNEQFF. The genes are TRBV5-6 and TRBJ2-1. This CDR3 spans 17 amino acids. CDR1 is SGHDT and CDR2 is YYEEEE in the germline V gene.

The gene calls are TRBV11-1 and TRBJ2-7. The germline V gene has CDR1 SGHAT and CDR2 FQDESV (reference sequence). There are 13 residues in the CDR3. This chain's CDR3 is CASSPIGAYEQYF. Combining the CDR3 with reference TRBV11-1 and TRBJ2-7 gives the whole variable domain EAEVAQSPRYKITEKSQAVAFWCDPISGHATLYWYRQILGQGPELLVQFQDESVVDDSQLPKDRFSAERLKGVDSTLKIQPAELGDSAMYLCASSPIGAYEQYFGPGTRLTVT.

The rearrangement links TRBV27 to TRBJ1-1; absent DNA, TCRdb's TRBD1 call cannot be checked. The germline CDR1 and CDR2 sequences are MNHEY and SMNVEV (reference sequence). The CDR3 runs to 13 residues. The CDR3 spells CASSLGMGGSAFF.

The chain employs TRBV27 and TRBJ1-5; TCRdb indicates TRBD1, and absent DNA this call remains unverified. CDR1 and CDR2 (germline): MNHEY, SMNVEV (reference sequence). This CDR3 has 14 amino acids. CDR3 protein: CASSLIGGNQPQHF.

J is TRBJ1-2 and V is TRBV9; the TCRdb call, TRBD1, lacks DNA for checking. The germline V gene has CDR1 SGDLS and CDR2 YYNGEE. This CDR3 has 13 residues. Here the CDR3 reads CASSEGVSYGYTF.

This chain connects TRBV5-5 to TRBJ2-3; the TRBD2 assignment by TCRdb is unverifiable without DNA. This CDR3 spans 12 amino acids. Germline assignment: CDR1 SGHKS and CDR2 YYEKEE (reference sequence). The CDR3 loop is CASSSLPDTQYF.

J is TRBJ2-2 and V is TRBV7-9; TCRdb gives TRBD2 as the D gene, but with no DNA this cannot be confirmed. Germline values: CDR1 SEHNR, CDR2 FQNEAQ (reference sequence). This CDR3 spans 14 amino acids. This chain's CDR3 is CASSPSPDTGELFF.

This chain uses TRBV7-9 with TRBJ1-4. This CDR3 is built from 13 residues. Germline V gives CDR1 SEHNR, CDR2 FQNEAQ (reference sequence). The CDR3 reads CASVVGVNEKLFF.

This sequence joins TRBV19 and TRBJ1-5. The length of the CDR3 is 11 residues. The germline gives CDR1 LNHDA, CDR2 SQIVND (reference sequence). CDR3 amino acids: CGGGSNQPQHF.

The chain recombines TRBV11-2 with TRBJ2-3; the D call of TRBD2 rests on TCRdb alone, since no DNA is present to check it. The CDR3 sequence is 17 residues long. Per the germline V gene, CDR1 is SGHAT and CDR2 is FQNNGV. The CDR3 protein is CASSLTSGSGGSDTQYF. Filled out from reference TRBV11-2 and TRBJ2-3, the complete variable domain reads EAGVAQSPRYKIIEKRQSVAFWCNPISGHATLYWYQQILGQGPKLLIQFQNNGVVDDSQLPKDRFSAERLKGVDSTLKIQPAKLEDSAVYLCASSLTSGSGGSDTQYFGPGTRLTVL.

The chain combines TRBV7-9 with TRBJ2-5; TCRdb gives TRBD1 as the D gene, but with no DNA this cannot be confirmed. Germline V gene lookup returns CDR1 SEHNR and CDR2 FQNEAQ (reference sequence). This CDR3 contains 16 residues. The CDR3 protein is CASSLILQEFQETQYF.

J is TRBJ2-2 and V is TRBV4-3. The CDR3 runs 12 residues. Per the germline V gene, CDR1 is LGHNA and CDR2 is YSLEER. The CDR3 region is CASSPHPGELFF.

CDR3 in amino acids: CASPPTGELETQYF. J is TRBJ2-5 and V is TRBV7-8; there is no DNA to check the TCRdb D call of TRBD1. The CDR3 totals 14 residues. The germline gives CDR1 SGHVS, CDR2 FQNEAQ.

The chain uses TRBV6-2 or TRBV6-3 and TRBJ2-7. The germline V gene encodes CDR1 MNHEY and CDR2 SVGEGT. There are 14 residues in the CDR3. CDR3: CASSPLVGSYEQYF.

The V call is TRBV7-2, the J call TRBJ2-7; TCRdb returns TRBD1, unconfirmable since there is no DNA. Germline-derived CDR1 and CDR2 are SGHTA and FQGNSA. The CDR3 loop spans 14 amino acids. The CDR3 reads CASTHRSNSYEQYF.

This rearrangement joins TRBV6-5 to TRBJ2-1; TCRdb selects TRBD1, and the lack of DNA leaves this call unchecked. The CDR3 runs 15 residues. Looked up from germline, CDR1 is MNHEY and CDR2 is SVGAGI. CDR3 loop: CASSWGGSWYNEQFF.